These T cell receptor beta chains were read from a single sample in a study of blood T cell repertoires in COVID-19. Some clones are missing from TCRdb's copy, which holds only in-frame ones; the method was immunoSEQ multiplex PCR. The top ten clones hold approximately 5.4% of a sample with 50,000 to 65,000 clones, 81% of them seen once. Sequenced sample: peripheral blood. The origin of the receptors is an older woman with acute or convalescent COVID-19. CDR3s include the opening cysteine and the closing phenylalanine or tryptophan. The order of the fields is D gene, J gene, V gene, CDR3 protein. The D gene is left open where the match is weak.

D: NA; J: TRBJ1-2; V: TRBV3-1/TRBV3-2; CDR3: CASSQERRGYTF
D: NA; J: TRBJ1-1; V: TRBV5-1; CDR3: CASSSQGVNTEAFF
D: TRBD1; J: TRBJ1-5; V: TRBV7-8; CDR3: CASSSLQGVENQPQHF
D: NA; J: TRBJ1-6; V: TRBV6-5; CDR3: CASSPEEGYNSPLHF
D: TRBD2; J: TRBJ2-1; V: TRBV3-1/TRBV3-2; CDR3: CASSPVLAGSYNEQFF
D: NA; J: TRBJ1-6; V: TRBV30; CDR3: CACRVSQTGRNSPLHF
D: NA; J: TRBJ1-5; V: TRBV3-1/TRBV3-2; CDR3: CASSQASDQPQHF
D: NA; J: TRBJ1-1; V: TRBV19; CDR3: CASSIGPGLGTEAFF
D: TRBD1; J: TRBJ2-2; V: TRBV6-5; CDR3: CASSHRGRGTGELFF
D: TRBD1; J: TRBJ1-2; V: TRBV28; CDR3: CASSIYTGESNYGYTF
D: TRBD1; J: TRBJ2-2; V: TRBV7-9; CDR3: CASSSTRTGLNTGELFF
D: NA; J: TRBJ2-7; V: TRBV30; CDR3: CAWTQGGPLREQYF
D: NA; J: TRBJ2-7; V: TRBV5-4; CDR3: CASSYTGRIPYEQYF
D: NA; J: TRBJ1-2; V: TRBV5-6; CDR3: CASSPNSGTGPRGYTF
D: TRBD1; J: TRBJ1-2; V: TRBV5-4; CDR3: CASSRDSAHMIYGYTF
D: NA; J: TRBJ2-2; V: TRBV27; CDR3: CASSPRITGELFF
D: NA; J: TRBJ1-6; V: TRBV9; CDR3: CASSVEGGLTNSPLHF
D: NA; J: TRBJ2-3; V: TRBV5-1; CDR3: CASSLTGPGTDTQYF
D: TRBD1; J: TRBJ1-2; V: TRBV10-3; CDR3: CAISEELTGAFYGYTF
D: TRBD1; J: TRBJ2-7; V: TRBV6-6; CDR3: CASSLQEGDRAAYEQYF
D: NA; J: TRBJ1-2; V: TRBV10-1; CDR3: CASSDSAGLGYTF
D: NA; J: TRBJ1-6; V: TRBV9; CDR3: CASSVGQLRASPLHF
D: NA; J: TRBJ2-7; V: TRBV11-2; CDR3: CASSPTMWKSYEQYF
D: TRBD2; J: TRBJ2-2; V: TRBV28; CDR3: CASSTGTSFTGELFF
D: NA; J: TRBJ1-2; V: TRBV20-1; CDR3: CSARLVYGYTF
D: TRBD2; J: TRBJ2-5; V: TRBV6-4; CDR3: CASGGRHQETQYF
D: TRBD2; J: TRBJ2-3; V: TRBV9; CDR3: CASSSPGTSGSISTDTQYF
D: NA; J: TRBJ1-3; V: TRBV9; CDR3: CASSVAGNSGNTIYF
D: NA; J: TRBJ2-3; V: TRBV11-2; CDR3: CASSLATQPTDTQYF
D: TRBD2; J: TRBJ2-2; V: TRBV10-2; CDR3: CASSQPGGPNTGELFF
D: NA; J: TRBJ1-4; V: TRBV19; CDR3: CASSIPRRSEKLFF
D: TRBD1; J: TRBJ2-3; V: TRBV18; CDR3: CASSGLTGVGADTQYF
D: NA; J: TRBJ2-7; V: TRBV29-1; CDR3: CSVTRLSGSYEQYF